The clone carrying this TCR beta chain was picked up a small number of times. Its antigen remains unidentified. The data belong to a study of T cells after yellow fever vaccination. Overall study results and limits: In post-booster samples, most primary-vaccination clones reappeared (about 95% CD4, 75% to 90% CD8). Overlap between CD4 and CD8 compartments was detected for a small share of clonotypes.

In making TCR cDNA, 5'RACE template switching added a universal primer site and UMIs to it. TCRdb re-derived calls from the 5' RACE reads in MiXCR, one entry per CDR3 protein. The sample contains fewer than 450,000 distinct CDR3 sequences, 9.5% to 13% of which appear only once. The CDR3 extends over 12 amino acids. Trimming left V 5 bases short and J 9 bases short, with 8 bases between. Germline CDR1 is SEHNR and CDR2 is FQNEAQ (reference sequence). The chain recombines TRBV7-9 with TRBJ2-6; maybe TRBD2 (6 bases). The clonotype comes from a man between 18 and 35 years old who received the YFV17D yellow fever vaccine. The specimen was PBMCs, collected on the day of the first yellow fever vaccination. The CDR3 DNA reads TGTGCCAGCAGCCGACTAGACAACGTCCTGACTTTC. Amino acids: CASSRLDNVLTF.